This T cell receptor (beta chain) was identified during a study of cytomegalovirus exposure and HLA in healthy donors (dated by TCRdb to 2015 to 2018). Describing the broader study: According to an earlier analysis of 550 to 750 of the donors, 150 million to 200 million T cells yielded 117 million unique TCR beta sequences and 276 Gb of sequence data. All discovery cohort repertoires had been generated on a single sequencing platform. To predict cytomegalovirus infection status, the study combined high-throughput TCR immunosequencing, statistical association of individual TCRs with disease status, and machine learning. Typing coverage differed by locus: A, B, C, DRB1 and DQB1 were typed in roughly 620-640 donors, DQA1 in around 500, DPA1 in 600 to 610, and DPB1 in 400 to 490. HLA typing included class I and class II loci at four-digit resolution. Genome-wide SNP genotypes for about 60% of the roughly 670 donors were used in a later genetic analysis, which treated that subset as a discovery cohort. Of the approximately 400 genotyped donors, about 84% fell in the genetic ancestry cluster associated with self-reported Caucasian donors. The study used immunosequencing to profile the T cell repertoires of 600 to 850 subjects and linked those repertoires to cytomegalovirus serostatus. Besides the first cohort of approximately 710 subjects, a separate validation cohort made up of about 120 different subjects was used. Donor age, sex, ethnicity and CMV serostatus were collected together with the repertoire data. An earlier analysis of several hundred of the donors applied high-throughput TCR beta sequencing to assess whether each TCR beta V gene segment acted as functional or pseudogenic. Approximately 310 gigabases of sequencing data and 70 million to 100 million unique TCR sequences were included in an early release covering roughly 600 HLA-typed donors. The study aimed to test whether cataloging public T cell receptors could reveal signatures of past pathogen exposure. In a later analysis, previously published TCR beta repertoires from more than 500 donors were re-analyzed and high-resolution HLA genotyping was added so that TCR occurrence patterns could be studied. Among some 400 genotyped donors of the cohort, an average of roughly 230,000 unique TCR beta nucleotide sequences was sequenced per donor, of which about 18% were non-productive. The later analysis used no new phenotypic data to find candidate immune exposures, relying instead on TCR beta sequences and their occurrence across donors. Several DR-DQ haplotypes were treated as single units for association and clustering because of strong linkage in the cohort.

Library preparation was by the immunoSEQ multiplex PCR assay. The multiplex PCR relied on a mix of 60 forward primers for TCR Vbeta segments and 13 reverse primers for TCR Jbeta segments. A multiplex PCR assay on genomic DNA amplified the CDR3 region of rearranged TCR beta genes. Amplified TCR beta libraries were sequenced as 87-base-pair reads on the Illumina HiSeq System. The published analysis was carried out like this. In a later analysis, 80 million or so unique TCR beta chains were counted across the 666 repertoires, and around 11 million of these chains were shared by at least two donors. A nearest-neighbor algorithm error-corrected the raw reads and collapsed the reads into unique sequences, merging closely related sequences to remove PCR and sequencing errors. Alignment of CDR3 sequences to IMGT reference sequences was used to assign V, D and J gene segments. For a sequence to be retained, a match of at least six nucleotides was required to both a V gene segment and a J gene segment. A rearrangement counted as productive if the CDR3 had no stop codons and remained in frame with V and J, and every other rearrangement counted as non-productive. CDR3 was defined by IMGT convention, running from the second conserved V-encoded cysteine to the conserved J-encoded phenylalanine. Sequences without an unambiguous match to a single V gene segment were excluded from the earlier analysis of several hundred of the donors. An earlier analysis of 587 of the donors classified V segments as functional when productive rearrangements were above 56.7% and as segregating when the standard deviation between donors was above 5%. A statistical classification framework was built to diagnose cytomegalovirus status from the catalog of TCR beta chain sequences. V and J gene assignment, in a later analysis, came from comparing TCR nucleotide sequences with IMGT/GENE-DB human TR gene sequences. In a later analysis, CDR3 sequences and most-parsimonious VDJ recombination scenarios were assigned using the TCRdist pipeline. In a later analysis, each TCR beta chain was defined by its CDR3 amino acid sequence together with its V-gene family, and reads without a unique V-gene family were excluded. As a way to deal with suspected cross-contamination and a sequencing artifact, a later analysis dropped hundreds of nucleotide sequences that were highly shared and had low generation probability. In a later analysis, a clonal expansion index was calculated for each public chain from normalized within-repertoire ranks of inferred template counts. A later analysis computed generation probabilities with a VDJ recombination model fitted to out-of-frame rearrangements, and checked the results against IGoR. In a later analysis, TCR-TCR, TCR-HLA and TCR-CMV co-occurrence was scored with hypergeometric tests, and a repertoire-size bias correction was applied to TCR pairs. In a later analysis, false discovery rates were estimated by permuting HLA or CMV assignments 20 times. In a later analysis, co-occurring TCRs were grouped using DBSCAN, with TCRdist sequence similarity added in when clustering inside HLA-allele-positive subsets. For co-occurrence clustering, repertoires with fewer than 30,000 or more than 120,000 public chains were excluded, along with roughly 5 repertoires with anomalous nucleotide sharing. TCRdb obtained this table from immuneACCESS and retained in-frame rearrangements with V and J assigned. These tables miss some clones; where compared with another copy, unresolved V genes account for less than half of the shortfall, and the remainder is unexplained. V and J calls and clone size follow that table, whereas D and trimming were derived from the DNA. In all, the sample holds some 100,000 clones, and approximately 84% of those were seen once. The ten biggest clones cover around 2.3% of the sample.

In total, approximately 610 healthy bone marrow donors made up the cohort. All cohort members were sampled while nominally healthy, although unrecorded immune exposures were likely present. The donor tested CMV seronegative and was one of the 352 seronegative cohort members. Every donor gave a peripheral blood sample, and the peripheral blood mononuclear cells from that sample were used for TCR beta sequencing. The Qiagen DNeasy Blood Extraction Kit was used to extract genomic DNA from the blood cell samples. Reading from cysteine to phenylalanine, the CDR3 counts 15 amino acids. CDR3 DNA is the only sequence kept; it has 45 bases, read in frame from the first base. Taken from the germline V gene (reference sequence), the CDR1 and CDR2 loops are MNHEY and SMNVEV. Trimming takes 2 bases off V and 8 bases off J; junction bases not matched to a gene: 6. Concerning this clone itself: Its recognized antigen is unknown. No qualities accompany the bases; no much larger clone lies one base away.

Study-level results and caveats: In vitro tests confirmed that a few of the cytomegalovirus-associated TCR beta chains recognize cytomegalovirus antigens. The authors suggested that the approach could potentially be extended to other disease states and immunological phenotypes. A group of highly shared sequence variants was considered likely to be a technical artifact of the sequencing pipeline. The cohort was sequenced for TCR beta chains only, and without alpha or paired-chain data the features that could be detected were limited. The study gave a list of more than 150 TCR beta chains associated with cytomegalovirus. A later analysis found that HLA-associated TCR beta chains were more clonally expanded and had lower generation probabilities than equally common non-associated chains. In a later analysis, TCR association rates were found to vary across HLA loci, with the most associated TCRs seen for DRB1 alleles and the fewest for HLA-C alleles. In a later analysis, most CMV-associated TCR beta chains were found to appear HLA-restricted, with HLA associations seemingly driven largely by CMV exposure. A further reported finding was that TCR beta sequences accurately predicted the HLA-A and HLA-B alleles for most subjects in the first cohort. A later analysis associated approximately 17,000 TCR beta sequences with specific HLA alleles at a false discovery rate of 0.05. For the cohort, immune exposure information was limited to CMV serostatus. Some IMGT-functional V segments, including TRBV6-2 and TRBV6-3, could not be told apart with the 87-base-pair reads, so those segments were excluded. According to a later genetic analysis, donors in an Asian-associated ancestry cluster had fewer N-insertions in productive TCRs than the approximately 650-donor mean. Roughly uniform sequencing depth across donors was assumed in presence/absence analyses, although this assumption may not hold. In both the original and validation cohorts, the classifier was reported to diagnose cytomegalovirus status with high specificity and sensitivity. Assigning TCR associations to individual alleles was difficult when HLA alleles, especially DR and DQ, strongly co-occurred. Some 15 rarely observed V segments, including chromosome 9 orphons, were excluded from the earlier analysis of several hundred of the donors because counts were too low. Across donors, most TCR sequences were observed very rarely, whereas some public TCRs were present in many individuals. Linkage disequilibrium might explain the correlated functional status among segregating V segments, but an unknown experimental factor could not be ruled out. In a later analysis, several top co-occurrence clusters were reported to appear linked to parvovirus B19, influenza, CMV and Epstein-Barr virus. In a later genetic analysis, a missense DCLRE1C variant was associated with V-gene and J-gene trimming of TCR beta chains, and the association was replicated in an independent cohort. In an earlier analysis of roughly 500 of the donors, most TCR beta V segments appeared in productive rearrangements about 87% or about 30% of the time, broadly matching IMGT annotations. HLA typing was unavailable for some donors at each locus, so association tests used only the typed subset.

This TCR derives from a man aged 18 to 30 in good health and CMV-seronegative. The sample taken for sequencing was PBMCs. This sequence uses TRBV27 and TRBJ1-2, and 12 junctional nucleotides match TRBD1. The nucleotide sequence reads as follows: TGTGCCAGCAGTTTAACCGGGACAGGGGGCGGCGGCTACACCTTC. Its coded protein is CASSLTGTGGGGYTF.